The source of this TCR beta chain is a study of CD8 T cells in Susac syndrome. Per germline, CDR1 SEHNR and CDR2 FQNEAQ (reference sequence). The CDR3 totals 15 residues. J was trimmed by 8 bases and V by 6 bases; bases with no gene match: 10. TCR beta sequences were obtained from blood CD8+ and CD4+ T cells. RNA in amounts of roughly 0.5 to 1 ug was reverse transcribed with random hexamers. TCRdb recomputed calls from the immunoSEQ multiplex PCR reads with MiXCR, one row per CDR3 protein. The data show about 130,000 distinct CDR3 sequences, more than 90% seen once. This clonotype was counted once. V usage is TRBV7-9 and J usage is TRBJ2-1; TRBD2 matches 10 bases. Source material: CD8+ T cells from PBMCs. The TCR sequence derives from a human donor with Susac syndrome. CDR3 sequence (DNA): TGTGCCAGCAGTTCCCCCGGGACTAGCGTATATGAGCAGTTCTTC. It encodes CASSSPGTSVYEQFF.